The TCR beta chain under discussion was sequenced for a study of blood T cell repertoires in COVID-19. Whole-study context: The United States, Italy and Spain provided the acute and convalescent COVID-19 samples. T cells, B-cell-depleted T cells, or PBMCs supplied cDNA or gDNA.

It was during active infection that Seattle patients were enrolled and then longitudinally followed. TCRdb keeps only in-frame clones here, not all; method: immunoSEQ multiplex PCR. The sample carries some 330,000 clones, just under 90% recorded once. The CDR3 consists of 11 residues. V lost 4 bases and J 6 bases, leaving 6 bases between the germline ends. CDR1 is ENHRY, CDR2 SYGVKD, per germline. V gene TRBV10-3 combines with J gene TRBJ1-1; D possibly corresponds to TRBD1 (6 bases). Sequenced material: peripheral blood. This TCR was sampled from a woman under 40 with COVID-19, enrolled during active disease. In DNA form, the CDR3 reads TGTGCCATCAGTGCAGGGGCTGAAGCTTTCTTT. Protein product: CAISAGAEAFF.